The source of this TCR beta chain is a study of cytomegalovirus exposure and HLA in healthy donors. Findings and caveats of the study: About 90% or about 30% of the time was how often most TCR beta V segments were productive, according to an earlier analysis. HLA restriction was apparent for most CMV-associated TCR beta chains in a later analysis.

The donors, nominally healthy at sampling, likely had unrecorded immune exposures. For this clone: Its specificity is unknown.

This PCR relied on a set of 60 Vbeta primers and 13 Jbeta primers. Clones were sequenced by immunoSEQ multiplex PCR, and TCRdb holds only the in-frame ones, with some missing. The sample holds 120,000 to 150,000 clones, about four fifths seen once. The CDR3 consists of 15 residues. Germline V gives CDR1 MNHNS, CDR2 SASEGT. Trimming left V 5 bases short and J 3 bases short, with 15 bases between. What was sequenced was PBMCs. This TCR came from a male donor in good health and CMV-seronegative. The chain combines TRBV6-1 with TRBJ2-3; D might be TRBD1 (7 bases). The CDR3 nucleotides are TGTGCCAGCAGTCGACTAGGGGGCAGGACAGATACGCAGTATTTT. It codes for CASSRLGGRTDTQYF.